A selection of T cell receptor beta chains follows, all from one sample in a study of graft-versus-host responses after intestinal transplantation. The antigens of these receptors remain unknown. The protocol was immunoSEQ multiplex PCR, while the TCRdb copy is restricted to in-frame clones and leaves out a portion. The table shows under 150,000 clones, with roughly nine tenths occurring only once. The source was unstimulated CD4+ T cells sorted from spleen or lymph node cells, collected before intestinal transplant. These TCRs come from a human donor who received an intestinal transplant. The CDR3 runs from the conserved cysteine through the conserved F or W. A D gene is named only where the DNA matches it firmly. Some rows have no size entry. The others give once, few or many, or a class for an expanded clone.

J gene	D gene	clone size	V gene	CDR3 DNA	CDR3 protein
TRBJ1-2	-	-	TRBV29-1	TGCAGCGTTGAGGCCTCCAAGGGAATATTTAACTATGGCTACACCTTC	CSVEASKGIFNYGYTF
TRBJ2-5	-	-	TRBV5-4	TGTGCCAGCAGGACCCAGGGTGGAGAGACCCAGTACTTC	CASRTQGGETQYF
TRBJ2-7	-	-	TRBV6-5	TGTGCCAGCAGTGCCACCGGGACAGGACTAGCCAAGCAGTACTTC	CASSATGTGLAKQYF
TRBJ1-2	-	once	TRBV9	TGTGCCAGCAGTAACACCTATGGCTACACCTTC	CASSNTYGYTF
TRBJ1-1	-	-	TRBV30	TGTGCCTGGAGTGTACTTACGGCGACTGAGGCTTTCTTT	CAWSVLTATEAFF
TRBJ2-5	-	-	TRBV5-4	TGTGCCAGCAGCTCGGGGACCCCCAGGGAAGAGACCCAGTACTTC	CASSSGTPREETQYF
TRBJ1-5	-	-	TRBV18	TGTGCCAGCTCACTGATACAGGGAAATCAGCCCCAGCATTTT	CASSLIQGNQPQHF
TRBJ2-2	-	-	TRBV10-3	TGTGCCATCGGCCTTCAGGGGACCGGGGAGCTGTTTTTT	CAIGLQGTGELFF
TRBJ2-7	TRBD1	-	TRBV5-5	TGTGCCAGCACCGAAAGGGACAGGGGGCTCGACGAGCAGTACTTC	CASTERDRGLDEQYF
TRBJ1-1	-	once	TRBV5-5	TGTGCCAGCAGCTTGGTCCAGACTCGGATTCTGGAAGCTTTCTTT	CASSLVQTRILEAFF
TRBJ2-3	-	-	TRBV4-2	TGTGCCAGCAGCCAAGATGGGGCAAGGGCAGATACGCAGTATTTT	CASSQDGARADTQYF
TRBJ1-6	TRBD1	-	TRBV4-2	TGTGCCAGCAGCCAAGCTGGGCAGGGGGACAATTCACCCCTCCACTTT	CASSQAGQGDNSPLHF
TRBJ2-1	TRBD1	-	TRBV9	TGTGCCAGCAGCGTAGACGGACAGGGGGTCAATGAGCAGTTCTTC	CASSVDGQGVNEQFF
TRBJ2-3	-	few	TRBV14	TGTGCCAGCAGCTCGGGGGTTTCAGATACGCAGTATTTT	CASSSGVSDTQYF
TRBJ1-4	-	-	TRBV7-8	TGTGCCAGCAGCTTAGGGCACACTAATGAAAAACTGTTTTTT	CASSLGHTNEKLFF
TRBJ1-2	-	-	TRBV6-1	TGTGCCAGCAGTGAAACGGCTGATCTAGGCTACACCTTC	CASSETADLGYTF
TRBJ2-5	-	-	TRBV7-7	TGTGCCAGCAGCTTAGGAGCTAGAGAGACCCAGTACTTC	CASSLGARETQYF
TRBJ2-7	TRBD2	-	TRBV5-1	TGCGCCAGCAGCTTGAGTCCCGGGACTAGCGCGGAAAAGCAGTACTTC	CASSLSPGTSAEKQYF
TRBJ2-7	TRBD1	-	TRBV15	TGTGCCACCAGCAGAGGGGCTGGTAGGACAGGTACCTACGAGCAGTACTTC	CATSRGAGRTGTYEQYF
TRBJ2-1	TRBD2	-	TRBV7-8	TGTGCCAGCAGCTTCCGAGCGGGGGGAGGGAAGTTCTTC	CASSFRAGGGKFF
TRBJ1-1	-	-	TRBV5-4	TGTGCCAGCAGCTTGGGCGTAGGGGTAGCTTTCTTT	CASSLGVGVAFF
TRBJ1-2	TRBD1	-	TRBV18	TGTGCCAGCTCTCCGGACAGGGTTAGCTATGGCTACACCTTC	CASSPDRVSYGYTF
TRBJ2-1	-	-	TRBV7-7	TGTGCCAGCAGCCTCGCCCCCGCGTTTGAGCAGTTCTTC	CASSLAPAFEQFF
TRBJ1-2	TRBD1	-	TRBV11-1	TGTGCCAGCAGCCCTGCCGGGACAGAAAATGGCTACACCTTC	CASSPAGTENGYTF
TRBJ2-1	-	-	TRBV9	TGTGCCAGCAGCGTAGGGCTAGCCGGTGAGCAGTTCTTC	CASSVGLAGEQFF
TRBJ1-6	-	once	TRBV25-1	TGTGCCAGCAGTGATGGACGGACAGCCGTCAATTCACCCCTCCACTTT	CASSDGRTAVNSPLHF
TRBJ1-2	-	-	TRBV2	TGTGCCAGCAGCCGCAGGCCTAACTATGGCTACACCTTC	CASSRRPNYGYTF
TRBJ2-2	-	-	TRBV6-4	TGTGCCAGCAGTCCTCATCCCACCGGGGAGCTGTTTTTT	CASSPHPTGELFF
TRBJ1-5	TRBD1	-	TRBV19	TGTGCCAGTAGTATTTCGCGGGACAGGGTCCACCAGCCCCAGCATTTT	CASSISRDRVHQPQHF
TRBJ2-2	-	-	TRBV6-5	TGTGCCAGCAGTGAAGTCCTCGGGGAGCTGTTTTTT	CASSEVLGELFF
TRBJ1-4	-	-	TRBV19	TGTGCCAGTAGTAGATCAACAGGGATGCTACGAGGGACTAATGAAAAACTGTTTTTT	CASSRSTGMLRGTNEKLFF
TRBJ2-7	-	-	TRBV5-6	TGTGCCAGCAGCCTGACAGCCACCTACGAGCAGTACTTC	CASSLTATYEQYF
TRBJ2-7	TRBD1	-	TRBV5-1	TGCGCCAGCAGCTTGGCGGGAGGACAGGGGGCCGTCTACGAGCAGTACTTC	CASSLAGGQGAVYEQYF
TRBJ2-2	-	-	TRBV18	TGTGCCAGCTCACTACAGGGCATGGACACCGGGGAGCTGTTTTTT	CASSLQGMDTGELFF
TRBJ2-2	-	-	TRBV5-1	TGCGCCAGCAGCTTGGAGGGGATGAACACCGGGGAGCTGTTTTTT	CASSLEGMNTGELFF